This record concerns one T cell receptor beta chain sequence. Antigen unknown. Autoimmune disease history or systemic immunosuppression was exclusionary. Data came from immunoSEQ multiplex PCR; TCRdb stores just in-frame clones and leaves some out. The table has about 44,000 clones, under 90% seen once. These data originate in a study of OX40 agonist ivuxolimab in advanced cancers. Study-wide results and limits: Mean expanded clone counts were higher in CD8+ than CD4+ T cells. Partial responders at 0.1-3.0 mg/kg showed near-lowest clonal expansion. No determination was made of the antigen specificity of the expanded peripheral T cells.

This CDR3 contains 16 residues. Germline assignment: CDR1 SGHAT and CDR2 FQNNGV. Trimming cost V 3 bases and J 7 bases, with 21 bases left between them. The sequences come from CD4+ or CD8+ T cells sorted from blood, collected in a trial of the OX40 agonist ivuxolimab. The rearrangement uses TRBV11-2 and TRBJ1-1; D perhaps matches TRBD1 (6 bases). The TCR sequence derives from an adult with an advanced solid tumor such as melanoma, head and neck, liver or kidney cancer. The CDR3 sequence is CASSLGLQGPSFEAFF. The CDR3 nucleotides are TGTGCCAGCAGCTTGGGTTTACAGGGACCCTCATTTGAAGCTTTCTTT.